The next 28 T cell receptor beta chains were all read from a single sample in a study of cytomegalovirus exposure and HLA in healthy donors. In the PCR, 60 Vbeta and 13 Jbeta primers were used. The assay was immunoSEQ multiplex PCR, and TCRdb's table has in-frame clones only and misses some. Here the sample spans 130,000 to 150,000 clones, 80% to 85% being singletons. The sample consisted of PBMCs. These receptors all come from a woman in her 30s in good health and CMV-seronegative.

The chain is built from TRBV7-9 and TRBJ2-1; weak D call: TRBD2 (7 bases). The CDR3 loop spans 13 amino acids. Germline-derived CDR1 and CDR2 are SEHNR and FQNEAQ (reference sequence). Trimming took 4 bases from V and 6 from J, leaving 10 bases between them. The CDR3 sequence: CASSWGGINEQFF. The CDR3 DNA reads as TGTGCCAGCAGCTGGGGGGGCATCAATGAGCAGTTCTTC.

The CDR3 nucleotides are TGTGCCAGCTCACCACTGACAGCAGAGACCCAGTACTTC. Translating gives CASSPLTAETQYF. The J gene is TRBJ2-5, the V gene TRBV18, with a possible D match to TRBD1 (5 bases). V lost 1 base, J lost 4 bases, and 7 bases lay in between. Germline V gene data show CDR1 as KGHSH and CDR2 as LQKENI. The CDR3 totals 13 residues.

The CDR3 DNA sequence: TGTGCCAGCAGTACGGACAGGGGGCCTTATGGCTACACCTTC. Residues: CASSTDRGPYGYTF. The chain recombines TRBV6-5 with TRBJ1-2; 11 bases align to TRBD1. This CDR3 is 14 amino acids long. The J segment lost 5 bases and the V segment lost 5 bases, leaving 4 bases of the junction unmatched. The germline V gene has CDR1 MNHEY and CDR2 SVGAGI.

The V call is TRBV4-1, the J call TRBJ2-5, with a possible D match to TRBD2 (5 bases). Germline V gene data show CDR1 as MGHRA and CDR2 as YSYEKL. The CDR3 contains 15 residues. Trimming took 0 bases from V and 5 from J, leaving 13 bases between them. The CDR3 protein is CASSQDPGGWETQYF. The CDR3 DNA reads as TGCGCCAGCAGCCAAGATCCTGGCGGGTGGGAGACCCAGTACTTC.

This clone turned up a few times. The chain combines TRBV27 with TRBJ2-1; tentatively, D is TRBD2 (7 bases). V lost 6 bases, J lost 0 bases, and 9 bases lay in between. This CDR3 spans 14 amino acids. Looked up from germline, CDR1 is MNHEY and CDR2 is SMNVEV (reference sequence). The CDR3 DNA follows: TGTGCCAGCAGGGGGGGGGCCTCCTACAATGAGCAGTTCTTC. Its protein product is CASRGGASYNEQFF.

The chain uses TRBV9 and TRBJ2-3; 10 bases fit TRBD2. J gave up 0 bases and V 4 bases, and 5 bases lay outside the gene matches. Germline V CDR1 and CDR2: SGDLS, YYNGEE. CDR3 size: 16 residues. CDR3 nucleotides: TGTGCCAGCAGCCTCCGGACTAGCGGTAGCACAGATACGCAGTATTTT. It yields the protein CASSLRTSGSTDTQYF.

The chain recombines TRBV10-1 with TRBJ2-3; 7 bases fit TRBD1. Germline loops: CDR1 WNHNN, CDR2 SYGVQD (reference sequence). Trimming cost V 0 bases and J 2 bases; bases outside gene matches: 11. The CDR3 sequence is 18 residues long. The CDR3 DNA reads TGCGCCAGCAGTGAGTCAAATCCACAGGGGATAAACACAGATACGCAGTATTTT. It translates to CASSESNPQGINTDTQYF.

The J gene is TRBJ1-1, the V gene TRBV19; possibly TRBD1 for D (6 bases). CDR1 and CDR2 (germline): LNHDA, SQIVND (reference sequence). The CDR3 runs to 15 residues. V was trimmed by 7 bases and J by 4 bases, leaving 19 bases between them. The CDR3 here is CASNLGGPGSTEAFF. The CDR3 region has the DNA TGTGCCAGTAATTTGGGGGGGCCCGGGTCCACTGAAGCTTTCTTT.

V gene TRBV15 combines with J gene TRBJ2-5, with D perhaps matching TRBD2 (6 bases). This CDR3 is 18 amino acids long. Germline-derived CDR1 and CDR2 are LNHNV and YYDKDF (reference sequence). The germline V and J ends were trimmed by 0 bases and 2 bases, with 19 bases remaining between them. CDR3 nucleotide sequence: TGTGCCACCAGCAGAGATCGTGGGCGGAGGAGGGGTCAAGAGACCCAGTACTTC. This codes for CATSRDRGRRRGQETQYF. Filled out from reference TRBV15 and TRBJ2-5, the complete variable domain reads DAMVIQNPRYQVTQFGKPVTLSCSQTLNHNVMYWYQQKSSQAPKLLFHYYDKDFNNEADTPDNFQSRRPNTSFCFLDIRSPGLGDTAMYLCATSRDRGRRRGQETQYFGPGTRLLVL.

This clone turned up a few times. This rearrangement joins TRBV10-3 to TRBJ2-4, with D possibly being TRBD1 (5 bases). V lost 3 bases and J lost 0, with 9 bases in between. The CDR3 runs to 15 residues. Germline values: CDR1 ENHRY, CDR2 SYGVKD. The CDR3 nucleotides are TGTGCCATCAGTGAAGGGGCGCGAGCCAAAAACATTCAGTACTTC. It specifies CAISEGARAKNIQYF.

This clone was found a few times. The chain couples TRBV29-1 to TRBJ1-4; TRBD1 is a possible D gene (6 bases). Trimming pared 3 bases from V and 8 bases from J, leaving 13 bases between. Germline loops: CDR1 SQVTM, CDR2 ANQGSEA. The CDR3 extends over 13 amino acids. The CDR3 DNA is TGCAGCGTTGACTTTGATAGGGGGGAAAAACTGTTTTTT. Its protein product is CSVDFDRGEKLFF.

This rearrangement joins TRBV7-9 to TRBJ2-2, with 10 bases identical to TRBD2. CDR3 length equals 15 residues. Trimming removed 3 bases from V and 5 bases from J; junction bases left unmatched: 3. Germline CDR1 is SEHNR and CDR2 is FQNEAQ (reference sequence). DNA for the CDR3: TGTGCCAGCAGCTTCGCTAGCGGGAGTACCGGGGAGCTGTTTTTT. Encoded protein: CASSFASGSTGELFF.

This rearrangement joins TRBV2 to TRBJ2-1; the match to TRBD2 covers 7 bases. The V and J ends lost 7 bases and 3 bases, in that order; junction bases with no gene match: 9. The CDR3 is made up of 15 amino acids. Germline V gene lookup returns CDR1 SNHLY and CDR2 FYNNEI. The CDR3 reads CASKLGAGDYNEQFF. The DNA for the CDR3 is TGTGCCAGCAAACTAGGGGCGGGGGACTACAATGAGCAGTTCTTC.

This CDR3 is CASSGEGYGYTF. In DNA form, the CDR3 reads TGTGCCAGCAGTGGGGAGGGCTATGGCTACACCTTC. The V gene is TRBV2, the J gene TRBJ1-2; D not certain. Trimming shortened V by 4 bases and J by 4 bases, and 7 bases separated the two germline ends. The CDR3 is 12 residues long. Germline loops: CDR1 SNHLY, CDR2 FYNNEI.

The chain couples TRBV11-1 to TRBJ2-7; 9 nucleotides line up with TRBD1. Germline loops: CDR1 SGHAT, CDR2 FQDESV (reference sequence). This CDR3 comprises 15 residues. V lost 5 bases and J lost 4; bases outside the gene matches: 9. The CDR3 DNA is TGTGCCAGCAGCATCCCGGGACAGGGTTTGTACGAGCAGTACTTC. Encoded protein: CASSIPGQGLYEQYF.

This chain links TRBV15 with TRBJ2-5, with a possible D match to TRBD1 (8 bases). V lost 1 base and J 5 bases, leaving 14 bases between the germline ends. The germline V gene has CDR1 LNHNV and CDR2 YYDKDF (reference sequence). This CDR3 is built from 15 residues. CDR3 sequence reads: CATSRVQQGGETQYF. The CDR3, as DNA: TGTGCCACCAGCAGAGTACAACAGGGGGGGGAGACCCAGTACTTC.

V gene TRBV29-1 combines with J gene TRBJ2-3; TRBD2 matches at 12 bases. Trimming removed 4 bases from V and 6 bases from J; junction bases left unmatched: 11. CDR1 and CDR2 (germline): SQVTM, ANQGSEA. The CDR3 covers 16 residues. The CDR3 protein is CSVVPSLAGGLDTQYF. In DNA, the CDR3 is TGCAGCGTTGTGCCATCACTAGCGGGGGGCCTGGATACGCAGTATTTT.

This chain links TRBV30 with TRBJ2-7; the D gene is possibly TRBD1 (6 bases). Germline V gene sequence: CDR1 GTSNPN, CDR2 SVGIG (reference sequence). Trimming left V 8 bases short and J 0 bases short, with 14 bases between. CDR3 length equals 13 residues. CDR3 DNA: TGTGCCGGCGCACAGGGCGCCTCCTACGAGCAGTACTTC. Translation: CAGAQGASYEQYF. Full variable domain (remainder filled in from reference TRBV30 and TRBJ2-7): SQTIHQWPATLVQPVGSPLSLECTVEGTSNPNLYWYRQAAGRGLQLLFYSVGIGQISSEVPQNLSASRPQDRQFILSSKKLLLSDSGFYLCAGAQGASYEQYFGPGTRLTVT.

The chain combines TRBV5-1 with TRBJ1-2, with D possibly matching TRBD1 (5 bases). This CDR3 spans 13 amino acids. Germline V gene lookup returns CDR1 SGHRS and CDR2 YFSETQ. V was clipped by 0 bases and J by 12 bases, with 15 bases between them. The CDR3 loop reads CASSLESTVSHTF. As DNA, the CDR3 is TGCGCCAGCAGCTTGGAATCGACAGTCTCTCACACCTTC.

The genes are TRBV5-4 and TRBJ1-2, with D tentatively TRBD1 (5 bases). Trimming shortened V by 0 bases and J by 7 bases, and 13 bases separated the two germline ends. This CDR3 comprises 14 residues. Germline CDR1 is SGHNT and CDR2 is YYREEE (reference sequence). CDR3: CASSLDLAGSGYTF. The CDR3 nucleotides are TGTGCCAGCAGCTTGGATCTGGCAGGGTCTGGCTACACCTTC. The entire variable domain, with the rest obtained from reference TRBV5-4 and TRBJ1-2, is as follows: ETGVTQSPTHLIKTRGQQVTLRCSSQSGHNTVSWYQQALGQGPQFIFQYYREEENGRGNFPPRFSGLQFPNYSSELNVNALELDDSALYLCASSLDLAGSGYTFGSGTRLTVV.

This chain connects TRBV10-3 to TRBJ2-1; no reliable D call. The CDR3 totals 14 residues. V was trimmed by 2 bases and J by 4 bases, leaving 9 bases between them. CDR1 is ENHRY, CDR2 SYGVKD, per germline. The CDR3 nucleotides read TGTGCCATCAGTGAGCCCGACAAGTACAATGAGCAGTTCTTC. Amino acids: CAISEPDKYNEQFF.

The J gene is TRBJ2-6, the V gene TRBV5-4; D is uncertain. Germline V gene data show CDR1 as SGHNT and CDR2 as YYREEE (reference sequence). The CDR3 runs 15 residues. Trimming left V 3 bases short and J 0 bases short, with 7 bases between. As DNA, the CDR3 is TGTGCCAGCAGCTCGTACAACTCTGGGGCCAACGTCCTGACTTTC. Translation gives CASSSYNSGANVLTF.

The J gene is TRBJ1-1, the V gene TRBV6-5; 7 positions agree with TRBD1. Germline CDR1 reads MNHEY; CDR2 reads SVGAGI. The length of the CDR3 is 14 residues. J gave up 10 bases and V 5 bases, and 13 bases lay outside the gene matches. CDR3 protein: CASSQDRVSERAFF. CDR3 DNA: TGTGCCAGCAGTCAAGACAGGGTATCTGAGCGAGCTTTCTTT.

V gene TRBV7-9 combines with J gene TRBJ1-6; TRBD1 is a possible D gene (6 bases). Trimming took off 2 bases at V and 8 bases at J, with 13 bases between the two ends. The CDR3 spans 15 residues. Germline V CDR1 and CDR2: SEHNR, FQNEAQ (reference sequence). CDR3 in DNA: TGTGCCAGCAGCTTAACTAGGGGGAAGGATTCACCCCTCCACTTT. Translating gives CASSLTRGKDSPLHF.

V usage is TRBV18 and J usage is TRBJ2-7; D uncertain. The CDR3 sequence is 12 residues long. V lost 3 bases and J lost 2, with 5 bases in between. Germline V lookup: CDR1 KGHSH, CDR2 LQKENI. CDR3 amino acids: CASSPTAYEQYF. The CDR3 region has the DNA TGTGCCAGCTCACCCACGGCCTACGAGCAGTACTTC.

The rearrangement joins TRBV6-1 to TRBJ2-5; TRBD1 aligns across 7 bases. CDR3 length equals 15 residues. CDR1 is MNHNS, CDR2 SASEGT, per germline. The ends lost 2 bases at V and 2 bases at J; junction bases unmatched: 5. DNA for the CDR3: TGTGCCAGCAGTGAATGGGGACAGATGCAAGAGACCCAGTACTTC. Translating it yields CASSEWGQMQETQYF.

The V and J genes are TRBV28 and TRBJ2-6, with a tentative D call TRBD2 (6 bases). CDR3 size: 17 residues. Germline CDR1 reads MDHEN; CDR2 reads SYDVKM. V gave up 0 bases and J gave up 2 bases, with 11 bases separating them. In DNA form, the CDR3 reads TGTGCCAGCAGTTTATGGGAGGGTGGGGCTGGGGCCAACGTCCTGACTTTC. It yields the protein CASSLWEGGAGANVLTF.

This clone was seen a few times. J is TRBJ2-7 and V is TRBV19; maybe TRBD1 (5 bases). V shed 2 bases and J shed 6 bases, with 11 bases lying between them. CDR3 length: 13 residues. CDR1 is LNHDA, CDR2 SQIVND, per germline (reference sequence). The CDR3 sequence: CASSIKGYREQYF. The CDR3 DNA is TGTGCCAGTAGTATAAAGGGGTATCGCGAGCAGTACTTC.